This T cell receptor (beta chain) was identified during a study of shared clonotypes between healthy human individuals. Several immunoSEQ 96-well plates shared each subset's DNA, each plate a replicate. Here immunoSEQ multiplex PCR was the method, and the copy in TCRdb shows in-frame clones only, minus some. In the table there are about half a million clones, 79% of which are singletons. V was clipped by 0 bases and J by 6 bases, with 9 bases between them. Germline lookup yields CDR1 GTSNPN and CDR2 SVGIG (reference sequence). The CDR3 spans 13 residues. The V gene is TRBV30, the J gene TRBJ2-1; D is unclear. The TCR was taken from a middle-aged woman in good health. Some clones in this sample may be carry-over from other donors' samples. Sequences were obtained from PBMCs. CDR3 protein: CAWSVRGVNEQFF. CDR3 sequence (DNA): TGTGCCTGGAGTGTACGTGGGGTCAATGAGCAGTTCTTC.